The 26 T cell receptor beta chains listed next were all sequenced from one sample in a study of blood T cell repertoires in COVID-19. TCRdb's copy holds only in-frame clones and misses some; the assay was immunoSEQ multiplex PCR. The sample contains around 160,000 clones, roughly 91% of which appear only once. The sequenced sample was peripheral blood. These receptors originate from a man aged 18 to 29 with acute or convalescent COVID-19.

V usage is TRBV5-1 and J usage is TRBJ1-2; TRBD1 matches at 9 bases. Germline CDR1 reads SGHRS; CDR2 reads YFSETQ. J gave up 7 bases and V 4 bases, and 11 bases lay outside the gene matches. The CDR3 totals 15 residues. CDR3: CASSPGTGSSRGYTF. As DNA, the CDR3 is TGCGCCAGCAGCCCCGGGACAGGGTCATCTCGTGGCTACACCTTC.

In this sample, this clone turned up a few times. The chain links TRBV10-1 to TRBJ1-2; D gene ambiguous. The germline V gene encodes CDR1 WNHNN and CDR2 SYGVQD (reference sequence). Trimming took 8 bases from V and 4 from J, leaving 14 bases between them. The CDR3 sequence is 13 residues long. The DNA of the CDR3 is TGCGCCAGCTCAGAGCAGGTTGGCTATGGCTACACCTTC. It translates to CASSEQVGYGYTF.

The CDR3 nucleotides are TGTGCCAGCAGTTTACGGGCGGGTCTAGCGGGGACCGGGGAGCTGTTTTTT. It specifies CASSLRAGLAGTGELFF. The chain uses TRBV27 and TRBJ2-2; the match to TRBD2 covers 9 bases. V trimming: 2 bases; J trimming: 5 bases; junction bases outside the gene matches: 9. Germline V gives CDR1 MNHEY, CDR2 SMNVEV (reference sequence). The CDR3 loop spans 17 amino acids.

The rearrangement uses TRBV27 and TRBJ1-1; 7 bases align to TRBD1. The V segment lost 1 base and the J segment 3 bases; nucleotides outside the gene matches: 14. The CDR3 is made up of 18 amino acids. CDR1 and CDR2 (germline): MNHEY, SMNVEV (reference sequence). This CDR3 is CASSLLAGGLLVHTEAFF. The CDR3 bases are TGTGCCAGCAGTTTATTGGCAGGGGGTCTCCTCGTTCACACTGAAGCTTTCTTT.

The table lists this clone with a count of one. The gene calls are TRBV3-1 (or the pseudogene TRBV3-2) and TRBJ2-7; 9 positions match TRBD2. The V and J ends lost 4 bases and 9 bases, in that order; junction bases with no gene match: 7. CDR1 is LGHDT and CDR2 is YNNKEL in the germline V gene (reference sequence). The CDR3 is 13 amino acids. The CDR3 DNA reads TGTGCCAGCAGCCGACCGGGACTAGCAGTGCAGTACTTC. This translates into CASSRPGLAVQYF.

CDR3 DNA sequence: TGCAGCGTTGGGGGGACTAGCGGGAGGTCCTACGAGCAGTACTTC. Amino acids: CSVGGTSGRSYEQYF. This chain connects TRBV29-1 to TRBJ2-7, with TRBD2 identical over 15 bases. Per the germline V gene, CDR1 is SQVTM and CDR2 is ANQGSEA. The V segment lost 4 bases and the J segment 1 base; nucleotides outside the gene matches: 2. This CDR3 region has 15 residues.

The rearrangement links TRBV27 to TRBJ1-4; the D gene is possibly TRBD1 (6 bases). This CDR3 comprises 13 residues. Trimming removed 5 bases from V and 3 bases from J, with 7 bases in between. Germline V gene sequence: CDR1 MNHEY, CDR2 SMNVEV (reference sequence). Here the CDR3 reads CASSKGANEKLFF. As DNA, the CDR3 is TGTGCCAGCAGTAAGGGGGCTAATGAAAAACTGTTTTTT.

V is TRBV7-2 and J is TRBJ1-5; maybe TRBD1 (6 bases). This CDR3 is 16 amino acids long. The V gene lost 2 bases and the J gene lost 6 bases, with 17 bases spanning the gap. CDR1 SGHTA and CDR2 FQGNSA come from the germline V gene. CDR3 in DNA: TGTGCCAGCAGCTTACGAGGCCCCGCAGGGGCTCAGCCCCAGCATTTT. It specifies CASSLRGPAGAQPQHF. The full variable domain, with the rest looked up from reference TRBV7-2 and TRBJ1-5, is GAGVSQSPSNKVTEKGKDVELRCDPISGHTALYWYRQSLGQGLEFLIYFQGNSAPDKSGLPSDRFSAERTGGSVSTLTIQRTQQEDSAVYLCASSLRGPAGAQPQHFGDGTRLSIL.

The chain combines TRBV5-1 with TRBJ2-5; 8 bases align to TRBD2. With V trimmed by 0 bases and J by 5 bases, 18 bases remained unmatched. Looked up from germline, CDR1 is SGHRS and CDR2 is YFSETQ. This CDR3 is 19 amino acids long. The DNA of the CDR3 is TGCGCCAGCAGCTTGGCGGTGTTGGGGCCCGGGGGGGCACCCGAGACCCAGTACTTC. Amino acid sequence: CASSLAVLGPGGAPETQYF.

The rearrangement links TRBV11-2 to TRBJ2-5; 8 bases agree with TRBD2. This CDR3 comprises 15 residues. Unmatched junction bases numbered 6, after V lost 0 bases and J lost 6 bases. CDR1 is SGHAT and CDR2 is FQNNGV in the germline V gene. DNA of the CDR3: TGTGCCAGCAGCTTAGAATCCAGCGGGAGCCAGACCCAGTACTTC. Translation: CASSLESSGSQTQYF.

This clone has only a few counts. V is TRBV11-2 and J is TRBJ1-2, with 9 bases fitting TRBD1. From germline, CDR1 is SGHAT and CDR2 FQNNGV. V dropped 5 bases and J dropped 6; count of bases not matched to a gene: 4. The CDR3 runs to 13 residues. As DNA, the CDR3 is TGTGCCAGCAGCCGGGACAGGGACCATGGCTACACCTTC. It yields the protein CASSRDRDHGYTF.

The rearrangement uses TRBV30 and TRBJ1-2, with D maybe TRBD1 (5 bases). This CDR3 is 15 amino acids long. Germline CDR1 and CDR2: GTSNPN and SVGIG (reference sequence). Trimming shortened V by 3 bases and J by 8 bases, and 22 bases separated the two germline ends. The CDR3 DNA is TGTGCCTGGAGCGCCCAGTGGGGGGTTTACGGGGGCTACACCTTC. Its translation: CAWSAQWGVYGGYTF. Looking up the rest from reference TRBV30 and TRBJ1-2 gives the full variable domain: SQTIHQWPATLVQPVGSPLSLECTVEGTSNPNLYWYRQAAGRGLQLLFYSVGIGQISSEVPQNLSASRPQDRQFILSSKKLLLSDSGFYLCAWSAQWGVYGGYTFGSGTRLTVV.

This chain connects TRBV27 to TRBJ1-1; D may be TRBD1 (5 bases). Germline V CDR1 and CDR2: MNHEY, SMNVEV (reference sequence). V was pared by 10 bases and J by 1 base, with 16 bases between. The CDR3 is 14 amino acids. The CDR3 sequence: CATRGLARNTEAFF. CDR3 in DNA: TGTGCCACCCGGGGGTTGGCCAGGAACACTGAAGCTTTCTTT.

The chain joins TRBV6-6 to TRBJ1-1, with D possibly TRBD1 on 6 matching bases. This CDR3 region has 15 residues. CDR1 MNHNY and CDR2 SVGAGI come from the germline V gene (reference sequence). V was trimmed by 5 bases and J by 0 bases, leaving 13 bases between them. CDR3 bases: TGTGCCAGCAGTGTTGGGACATTTTTGAACACTGAAGCTTTCTTT. It encodes CASSVGTFLNTEAFF.

V gene TRBV19 combines with J gene TRBJ1-3; 10 nucleotides line up with TRBD1. The trim removed 10 bases at V and 5 bases at J, leaving 5 bases unmatched. The germline V gene encodes CDR1 LNHDA and CDR2 SQIVND (reference sequence). The CDR3 extends over 13 amino acids. In DNA form, the CDR3 reads TGTGCCACAAAGGGACAGGGGAGAAACACCATATATTTT. It specifies CATKGQGRNTIYF.

The chain couples TRBV6-1 to TRBJ1-5; D is possibly TRBD1 (6 bases). Germline V gives CDR1 MNHNS, CDR2 SASEGT. The V and J ends lost 2 bases and 1 base respectively, with 12 bases between them. The CDR3 sequence is 16 residues long. CDR3 in amino acids: CASSETGPTSNQPQHF. CDR3 sequence (DNA): TGTGCCAGCAGTGAAACAGGGCCGACAAGCAATCAGCCCCAGCATTTT.

The V and J genes are TRBV5-6 and TRBJ1-2; weak D call: TRBD1 (5 bases). Germline loops: CDR1 SGHDT, CDR2 YYEEEE. This CDR3 has 14 residues. V shed 7 bases and J shed 4 bases, with 17 bases lying between them. CDR3 nucleotides: TGTGCCAGCCTCTTGGGCGGGGGATCCTATGGCTACACCTTC. Its protein product is CASLLGGGSYGYTF.

J is TRBJ2-1 and V is TRBV2; D is perhaps TRBD2 (6 bases). The germline CDR1 and CDR2 sequences are SNHLY and FYNNEI. The V gene lost 5 bases and the J gene lost 0 bases, with 17 bases spanning the gap. This CDR3 is 17 amino acids long. CDR3 bases: TGTGCCAGCAGTCAAAGCTTTGGGGGAGGCTCCTACAATGAGCAGTTCTTC. Protein: CASSQSFGGGSYNEQFF.

J is TRBJ1-3 and V is TRBV7-8, with 9 bases lining up with TRBD1. Trimming cost V 2 bases and J 4 bases; bases outside gene matches: 9. Germline CDR1 SGHVS, CDR2 FQNEAQ. The CDR3 totals 17 residues. Here the CDR3 DNA reads TGTGCCAGCAGCTTATTACCTGGGACAGGGATAGGAAACACCATATATTTT. This translates into CASSLLPGTGIGNTIYF.

The rearrangement links TRBV18 to TRBJ1-3; 7 positions agree with TRBD1. V shed 0 bases, J shed 7 bases, and the junction held 12 bases outside the gene matches. The CDR3 is 17 amino acids. Per the germline V gene, CDR1 is KGHSH and CDR2 is LQKENI. CDR3 DNA: TGTGCCAGCTCACCACCTGGGACAGCCAACTCCGGGAACACCATATATTTT. Translation gives CASSPPGTANSGNTIYF.

The chain has TRBV7-9 and TRBJ1-2, with 7 nucleotides matching TRBD1. The CDR3 is 15 amino acids. Germline CDR1 SEHNR, CDR2 FQNEAQ (reference sequence). V shed 0 bases and J 4 bases; nucleotides not matched to a gene: 5. This chain's CDR3 is CASSLATGNPYGYTF. DNA for the CDR3: TGTGCCAGCAGCTTAGCGACAGGGAATCCCTATGGCTACACCTTC.

The chain links TRBV5-1 to TRBJ1-4; TRBD1 is a possible D gene (6 bases). Germline assignment: CDR1 SGHRS and CDR2 YFSETQ. V shed 0 bases and J shed 4 bases, with 7 bases lying between them. The CDR3 totals 14 residues. CDR3: CASSLGGGNEKLFF. In nucleotides, the CDR3 is TGCGCCAGCAGCTTGGGAGGGGGTAATGAAAAACTGTTTTTT.

The rearrangement uses TRBV21-1 and TRBJ2-7; TRBD2 reflects the table's D call only, with no check against the DNA. TRBV21-1 is marked as a pseudogene. The CDR3 loop spans 17 amino acids. CDR3 residues: CASSKACEREVSYEQYF. The CDR3 DNA sequence: TGTGCCAGCAGCAAAGCGTGCGAGCGGGAGGTCTCCTACGAGCAGTACTTC.

Regarding this clone: Other DNA sequences within the sample encode an identical CDR3. The chain carries TRBV19 and TRBJ1-5, with TRBD1 matching over 9 bases. After removal of 3 bases from V and 1 base from J, the junction contained 4 bases not matched to a gene. Germline V lookup: CDR1 LNHDA, CDR2 SQIVND (reference sequence). The CDR3 runs 16 residues. The CDR3 DNA is TGTGCCAGTAGTATTGTACAGGGGGCAAGCAATCAGCCCCAGCATTTT. It translates to CASSIVQGASNQPQHF. The whole variable domain, remainder taken from reference TRBV19 and TRBJ1-5, is DGGITQSPKYLFRKEGQNVTLSCEQNLNHDAMYWYRQDPGQGLRLIYYSQIVNDFQKGDIAEGYSVSREKKESFPLTVTSAQKNPTAFYLCASSIVQGASNQPQHFGDGTRLSIL.

This chain links TRBV29-1 with TRBJ2-3, with TRBD2 matching over 11 bases. The CDR3 runs to 15 residues. J lost 2 bases, V lost 7 bases, and 8 bases had no gene match. The germline CDR1 and CDR2 sequences are SQVTM and ANQGSEA. The CDR3 sequence: CSALGTSGPTDTQYF. The CDR3 nucleotides are TGCAGCGCCCTCGGGACTAGCGGTCCCACAGATACGCAGTATTTT.

This sequence joins TRBV30 and TRBJ1-1; TRBD1 might be the D (6 bases). The CDR3 is 12 residues long. Trimming cost V 8 bases and J 3 bases, with 13 bases left between them. Germline V gene sequence: CDR1 GTSNPN, CDR2 SVGIG (reference sequence). CDR3 sequence reads: CAAKQGDTEAFF. Written as DNA, the CDR3 is TGTGCCGCAAAACAGGGAGACACTGAAGCTTTCTTT.